The 21 T cell receptor beta chains below all came from one sample that was sequenced in a study of beta chain features in type 1 diabetes (dated by TCRdb to between 2018 and 2020). Libraries were built with the immunoSEQ multiplex PCR assay. The High Capacity cDNA Reverse Transcription Kit was used to reverse transcribe all of the isolated RNA, meaning that expressed TCRB transcripts were what got sequenced. TCRdb stores this immuneACCESS table with in-frame sequences only. Part of the clones is absent; in the studies checked, under half of the shortfall reflects unresolved V genes, and no reason is known for the rest. For this sample there are 350,000 to 450,000 clones; about 15% appear just once. The ten largest account for roughly 0.04% of the sample. The specimen sequenced was naive CD4+ T cells from blood. This specimen's cell subset or site label, per the study, means: true naive CD4+ T cells. The receptors originated from a man younger than 45 in good health.

The sample holds a few counts of this clone. This chain uses TRBV25-1 with TRBJ1-3; TRBD1 agrees at 7 bases. The V gene end was trimmed by 6 bases and the J gene end by 6 bases; junction bases not matched to a gene: 11. CDR3 length equals 15 residues. Germline lookup yields CDR1 MGHDK and CDR2 SYGVNS. CDR3 sequence reads: CASRPAGGVTNTIYF. Written as DNA, the CDR3 is TGTGCCAGCAGGCCGGCAGGGGGGGTGACAAACACCATATATTTT. Complete variable domain (other parts from reference TRBV25-1 and TRBJ1-3): EADIYQTPRYLVIGTGKKITLECSQTMGHDKMYWYQQDPGMELHLIHYSYGVNSTEKGDLSSESTVSRIRTEHFPLTLESARPSHTSQYLCASRPAGGVTNTIYFGEGSWLTVV.

The V and J genes are TRBV7-9 and TRBJ2-5, with a tentative D call TRBD2 (5 bases). Germline values: CDR1 SEHNR, CDR2 FQNEAQ (reference sequence). This CDR3 contains 11 residues. Trimming pared 5 bases from V and 9 bases from J, leaving 10 bases between. In nucleotides, the CDR3 is TGTGCCAGCAGCCCCGGGGTGGCCCAGTACTTC. Protein: CASSPGVAQYF.

The chain employs TRBV7-3 and TRBJ1-1; D uncertain. V lost 4 bases and J lost 0, with 6 bases in between. The germline V gene encodes CDR1 SGHTA and CDR2 FQGTGA. CDR3 length equals 13 residues. Here the CDR3 reads CASSSGVNTEAFF. CDR3 DNA sequence: TGTGCCAGCAGCTCGGGCGTGAACACTGAAGCTTTCTTT.

The CDR3 sequence: CSVRGGITDTQYF. The DNA of the CDR3 is TGCAGCGTCCGAGGGGGGATCACAGATACGCAGTATTTT. This sequence joins TRBV29-1 and TRBJ2-3; the D call may be TRBD1 or TRBD2 (6 bases each). This CDR3 region has 13 residues. V was clipped by 6 bases and J by 2 bases, with 12 bases between them. Looked up from germline, CDR1 is SQVTM and CDR2 is ANQGSEA.

This clone was picked up a small number of times. The chain uses TRBV5-6 and TRBJ2-7, with 7 bases lining up with TRBD2. Per the germline V gene, CDR1 is SGHDT and CDR2 is YYEEEE. J lost 7 bases, V lost 4 bases, and 8 bases had no gene match. The CDR3 loop spans 13 amino acids. The CDR3 sequence: CASSPRVGGEQYV. The CDR3 DNA reads TGTGCCAGCAGCCCCAGAGTGGGAGGGGAGCAGTACGTC.

In its sample, this clone was seen a few times. The genes are TRBV5-1 and TRBJ2-5; 7 bases fit TRBD1. V lost 7 bases to trimming and J lost 1 base; unmatched junction nucleotides: 1. CDR3 length: 12 amino acids. Germline V lookup: CDR1 SGHRS, CDR2 YFSETQ. DNA of the CDR3: TGCGCCAGCCGGGACAGCCAAGAGACCCAGTACTTC. Residues: CASRDSQETQYF.

The table lists this clone with a few counts. The gene calls are TRBV19 and TRBJ1-5; D is perhaps TRBD1 (5 bases). This CDR3 region has 16 residues. CDR1 is LNHDA, CDR2 SQIVND, per germline (reference sequence). V lost 2 bases and J lost 5, with 16 bases in between. The chain's CDR3 is CASSILRAGKDQPQHF. Here the CDR3 DNA reads TGTGCCAGTAGTATACTTCGGGCAGGGAAAGATCAGCCCCAGCATTTT.

This clone was seen a handful of times. V and J are TRBV7-9 and TRBJ2-1; TRBD2 is a possible D gene (5 bases). Looked up from germline, CDR1 is SEHNR and CDR2 is FQNEAQ (reference sequence). With 5 bases removed from V and 8 bases from J, the gap between germline ends came to 19 bases. This CDR3 is built from 15 residues. CDR3 amino acids: CASSPRGFEVYEQFF. The CDR3 DNA reads TGTGCCAGCAGCCCCCGCGGGTTTGAGGTTTATGAGCAGTTCTTC.

This clone was detected only a few times. The chain is built from TRBV29-1 and TRBJ1-1, with D possibly TRBD1 on 6 matching bases. CDR3 size: 13 residues. Looked up from germline, CDR1 is SQVTM and CDR2 is ANQGSEA. V was trimmed by 5 bases and J by 1 base, leaving 11 bases between them. CDR3 residues: CSVPRDTNTEAFF. For the CDR3, the DNA is TGCAGCGTTCCCCGGGACACGAACACTGAAGCTTTCTTT.

The chain links TRBV7-2 to TRBJ2-5; 10 bases agree with TRBD2. CDR1 is SGHTA, CDR2 FQGNSA, per germline. CDR3 size: 17 residues. The ends lost 0 bases at V and 2 bases at J; junction bases unmatched: 6. CDR3 in DNA: TGTGCCAGCAGCTTAGCCCCCTTTAGCGGGGGGCAAGAGACCCAGTACTTC. Amino acids: CASSLAPFSGGQETQYF.

V is TRBV13 and J is TRBJ2-4, with 9 bases matching TRBD1. The germline V gene has CDR1 PRHDT and CDR2 FYEKMQ (reference sequence). This CDR3 comprises 15 residues. V lost 5 bases to trimming and J lost 2 bases; unmatched junction nucleotides: 4. The CDR3 here is CASSVDRGSKNIQYF. CDR3 nucleotides: TGTGCCAGCAGCGTGGACAGGGGTTCCAAAAACATTCAGTACTTC.

This clone was picked up a small number of times. The genes are TRBV14 and TRBJ2-7; D gene ambiguous. Trimming cost V 1 base and J 9 bases, with 10 bases left between them. Germline V gene sequence: CDR1 SGHDN, CDR2 FVKESK. CDR3 length: 12 residues. The CDR3 region is CASSQGGVGQYF. The CDR3 DNA reads as TGTGCCAGCAGCCAAGGCGGAGTAGGGCAGTACTTC.

The sample holds a few counts of this clone. This chain links TRBV7-2 with TRBJ2-4; tentative D call: TRBD1 (5 bases). There are 18 residues in the CDR3. Germline V lookup: CDR1 SGHTA, CDR2 FQGNSA. The germline V and J ends were trimmed by 5 bases and 0 bases, with 20 bases remaining between them. The chain's CDR3 is CASSPLFREKLAKNIQYF. The CDR3 DNA follows: TGTGCCAGCAGCCCTCTCTTCAGGGAAAAACTAGCCAAAAACATTCAGTACTTC.

The chain links TRBV11-2 to TRBJ2-1; TRBD1 matches at 8 bases. After removal of 1 base from V and 0 bases from J, the junction contained 8 bases not matched to a gene. Germline V gives CDR1 SGHAT, CDR2 FQNNGV. The CDR3 covers 18 residues. The CDR3 DNA reads TGTGCCAGCAGCTTAGTCTGGGACAGGATAAGCTCCTACAATGAGCAGTTCTTC. Translation gives CASSLVWDRISSYNEQFF. The full variable domain, its missing parts supplied by reference TRBV11-2 and TRBJ2-1, is EAGVAQSPRYKIIEKRQSVAFWCNPISGHATLYWYQQILGQGPKLLIQFQNNGVVDDSQLPKDRFSAERLKGVDSTLKIQPAKLEDSAVYLCASSLVWDRISSYNEQFFGPGTRLTVL.

This chain's CDR3 is CASSLEAGGAKNIQYF. CDR3 DNA: TGTGCCAGCAGCTTAGAGGCAGGAGGGGCCAAAAACATTCAGTACTTC. The chain links TRBV11-2 to TRBJ2-4; D perhaps matches TRBD2 (6 bases). The CDR3 length is 16 residues. Trimming took off 0 bases at V and 1 base at J, with 10 bases between the two ends. Germline values: CDR1 SGHAT, CDR2 FQNNGV.

J is TRBJ2-1 and V is TRBV29-1; TRBD1 matches 9 bases. V was clipped by 5 bases and J by 4 bases; unmatched bases: 9. The CDR3 runs to 15 residues. CDR1 is SQVTM and CDR2 is ANQGSEA in the germline V gene. DNA for the CDR3: TGCAGCGTTCCACAGGGGGCGGGGAGGTACAATGAGCAGTTCTTC. This codes for CSVPQGAGRYNEQFF.

There are a few counts of this clone. The V call is TRBV9, the J call TRBJ1-1; the D is unclear. CDR3 length: 14 amino acids. The V gene lost 2 bases and the J gene lost 1 base, with 9 bases spanning the gap. CDR1 is SGDLS and CDR2 is YYNGEE in the germline V gene. CDR3 sequence reads: CASSVDGWNTEAFF. The CDR3 nucleotides read TGTGCCAGCAGCGTCGATGGGTGGAACACTGAAGCTTTCTTT.

The J gene is TRBJ2-7, the V gene TRBV7-2, with TRBD1 matching over 8 bases. Trimming cost V 5 bases and J 2 bases; bases outside gene matches: 8. This CDR3 comprises 15 residues. In germline, CDR1 is SGHTA, CDR2 FQGNSA. CDR3 amino acids: CASSDRTGFTYEQYF. As DNA, the CDR3 is TGTGCCAGCAGCGACAGGACAGGGTTCACCTACGAGCAGTACTTC.

This rearrangement joins TRBV28 to TRBJ2-7; tentatively, D is TRBD1 (6 bases). This CDR3 contains 14 residues. Trimming took 5 bases from V and 4 from J, leaving 15 bases between them. CDR1 and CDR2 (germline): MDHEN, SYDVKM. The CDR3 loop is CASSPTGHIYEQYV. DNA for the CDR3: TGTGCCAGCAGTCCTACGGGACACATATACGAGCAGTACGTC.

This sequence joins TRBV11-3 and TRBJ2-7; possible D gene TRBD1, 6 bases. Germline CDR1 reads SGHNT; CDR2 reads YENEEA. CDR3 size: 13 residues. The ends were cut back, 3 bases at V and 5 bases at J, with 11 bases in the middle. The CDR3 region has the DNA TGTGCCAGCAGCTTTAACAGGGATGACGAGCAGTACGTC. As protein: CASSFNRDDEQYV.

The V call is TRBV6-6, the J call TRBJ1-2; 9 positions agree with TRBD1. This CDR3 region has 12 residues. V was clipped by 7 bases and J by 13 bases; unmatched bases: 10. Germline CDR1 and CDR2: MNHNY and SVGAGI (reference sequence). The CDR3 sequence is CASTGQGMSITF. In DNA form, the CDR3 reads TGTGCCAGCACCGGACAGGGGATGAGTATCACCTTC.